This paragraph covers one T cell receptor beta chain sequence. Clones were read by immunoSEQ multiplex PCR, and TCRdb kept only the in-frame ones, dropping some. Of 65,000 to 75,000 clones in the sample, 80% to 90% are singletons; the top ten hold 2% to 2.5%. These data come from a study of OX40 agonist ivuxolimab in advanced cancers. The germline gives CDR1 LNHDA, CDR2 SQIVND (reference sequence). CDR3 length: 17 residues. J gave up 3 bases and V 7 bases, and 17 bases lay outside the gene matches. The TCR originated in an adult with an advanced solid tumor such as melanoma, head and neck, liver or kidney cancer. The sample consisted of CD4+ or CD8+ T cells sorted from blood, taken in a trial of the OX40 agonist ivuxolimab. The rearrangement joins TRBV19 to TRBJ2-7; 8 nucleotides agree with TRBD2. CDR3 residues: CASNTRSGNVGFYEQYF. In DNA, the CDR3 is TGTGCCAGTAATACCCGTAGCGGGAACGTTGGATTCTACGAGCAGTACTTC. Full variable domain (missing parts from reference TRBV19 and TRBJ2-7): DGGITQSPKYLFRKEGQNVTLSCEQNLNHDAMYWYRQDPGQGLRLIYYSQIVNDFQKGDIAEGYSVSREKKESFPLTVTSAQKNPTAFYLCASNTRSGNVGFYEQYFGPGTRLTVT.